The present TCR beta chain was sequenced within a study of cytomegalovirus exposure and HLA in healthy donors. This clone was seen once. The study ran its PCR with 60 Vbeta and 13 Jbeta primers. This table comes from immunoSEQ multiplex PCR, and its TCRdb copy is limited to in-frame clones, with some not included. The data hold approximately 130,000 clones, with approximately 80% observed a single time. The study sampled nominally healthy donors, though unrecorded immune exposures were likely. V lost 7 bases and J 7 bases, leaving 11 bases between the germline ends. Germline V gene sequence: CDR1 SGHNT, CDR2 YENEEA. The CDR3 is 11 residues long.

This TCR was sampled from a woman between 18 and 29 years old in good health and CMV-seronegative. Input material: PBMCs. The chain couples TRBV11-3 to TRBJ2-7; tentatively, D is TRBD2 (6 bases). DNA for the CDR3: TGTGCCAGCACCCCGGGGAGGGAGCAGTACTTC. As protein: CASTPGREQYF.